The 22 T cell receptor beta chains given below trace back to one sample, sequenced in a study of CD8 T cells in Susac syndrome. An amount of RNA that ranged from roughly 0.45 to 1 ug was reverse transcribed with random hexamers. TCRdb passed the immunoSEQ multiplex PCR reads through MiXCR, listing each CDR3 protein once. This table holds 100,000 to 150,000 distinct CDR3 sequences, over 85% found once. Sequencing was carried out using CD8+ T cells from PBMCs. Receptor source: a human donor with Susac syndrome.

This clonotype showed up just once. CDR3 loop: CASSSTTAYTEAFF. The CDR3 DNA reads TGTGCCAGCAGCTCCACGACAGCTTACACTGAAGCTTTCTTT. The chain uses TRBV7-9 and TRBJ1-1, with a weak D call TRBD1 (5 bases). The germline CDR1 and CDR2 sequences are SEHNR and FQNEAQ (reference sequence). This CDR3 spans 14 amino acids. Trimming took 4 bases from V and 3 from J, leaving 12 bases between them.

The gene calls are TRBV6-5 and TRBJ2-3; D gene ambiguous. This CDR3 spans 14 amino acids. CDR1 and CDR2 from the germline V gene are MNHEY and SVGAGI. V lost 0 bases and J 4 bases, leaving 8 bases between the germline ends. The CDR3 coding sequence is TGTGCCAGCAGTTACTCCCAGGCTCCAGATACGCAGTATTTT. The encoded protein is CASSYSQAPDTQYF.

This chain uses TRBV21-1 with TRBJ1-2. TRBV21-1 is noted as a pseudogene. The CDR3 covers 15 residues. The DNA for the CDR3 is TGTGCCAGCAGCAACGGACCGCCGTGCTTCCCTGGCTACACCTTC. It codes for CASSNGPPCFPGYTF.

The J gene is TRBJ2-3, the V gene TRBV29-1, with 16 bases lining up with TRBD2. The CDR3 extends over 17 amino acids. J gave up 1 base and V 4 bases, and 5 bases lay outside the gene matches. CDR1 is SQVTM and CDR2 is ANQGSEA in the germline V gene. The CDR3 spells CSVVWGLAGGRTDTQYF. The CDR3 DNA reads TGCAGCGTTGTCTGGGGACTAGCGGGAGGGCGCACAGATACGCAGTATTTT.

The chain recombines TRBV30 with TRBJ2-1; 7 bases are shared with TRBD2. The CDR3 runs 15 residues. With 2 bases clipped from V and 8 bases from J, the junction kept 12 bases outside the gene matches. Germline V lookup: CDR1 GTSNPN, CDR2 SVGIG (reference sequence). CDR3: CAWSLLAAAWDEQFF. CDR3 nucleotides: TGTGCCTGGAGTCTGCTAGCGGCTGCGTGGGATGAGCAGTTCTTC.

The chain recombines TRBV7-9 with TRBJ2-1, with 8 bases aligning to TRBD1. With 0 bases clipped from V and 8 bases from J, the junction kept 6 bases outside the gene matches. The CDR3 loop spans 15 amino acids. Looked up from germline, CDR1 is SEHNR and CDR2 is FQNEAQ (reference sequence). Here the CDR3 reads CASSLAGTGAHEQFF. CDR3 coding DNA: TGTGCCAGCAGCTTAGCAGGGACAGGCGCCCATGAGCAGTTCTTC. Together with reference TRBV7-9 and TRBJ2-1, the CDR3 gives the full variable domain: DTGVSQNPRHKITKRGQNVTFRCDPISEHNRLYWYRQTLGQGPEFLTYFQNEAQLEKSRLLSDRFSAERPKGSFSTLEIQRTEQGDSAMYLCASSLAGTGAHEQFFGPGTRLTVL.

The CDR3 spells CASTDRENHEQYF. The CDR3 nucleotides are TGTGCCAGCACAGACAGGGAAAACCACGAGCAGTACTTC. The chain couples TRBV12-3 or TRBV12-4 to TRBJ2-7; 7 bases fit TRBD1. With V trimmed by 7 bases and J by 5 bases, 8 bases remained unmatched. The CDR3 has 13 amino acids.

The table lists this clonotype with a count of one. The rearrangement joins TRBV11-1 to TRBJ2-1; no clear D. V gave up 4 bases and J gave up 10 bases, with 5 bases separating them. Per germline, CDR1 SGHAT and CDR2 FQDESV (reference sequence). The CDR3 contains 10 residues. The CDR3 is CASSSDEQFF. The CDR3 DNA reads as TGTGCCAGCAGCTCGGACGAGCAGTTCTTC.

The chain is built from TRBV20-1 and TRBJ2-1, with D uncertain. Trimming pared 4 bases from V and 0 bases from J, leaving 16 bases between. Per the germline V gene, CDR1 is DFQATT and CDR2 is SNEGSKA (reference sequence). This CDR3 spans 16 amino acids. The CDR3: CSAMPSPYSSYNEQFF. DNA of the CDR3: TGCAGTGCTATGCCCAGTCCCTATAGCTCCTACAATGAGCAGTTCTTC.

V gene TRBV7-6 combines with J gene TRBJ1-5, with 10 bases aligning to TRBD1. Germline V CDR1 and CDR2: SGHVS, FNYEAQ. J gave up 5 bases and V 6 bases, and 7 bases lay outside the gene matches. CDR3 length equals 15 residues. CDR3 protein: CASSTSGTGDQPQHF. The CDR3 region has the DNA TGTGCCAGCAGTACCTCCGGGACAGGGGATCAGCCCCAGCATTTT.

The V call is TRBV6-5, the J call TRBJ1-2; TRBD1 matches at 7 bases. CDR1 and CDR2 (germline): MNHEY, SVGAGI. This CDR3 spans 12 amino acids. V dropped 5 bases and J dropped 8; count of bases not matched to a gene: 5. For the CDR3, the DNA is TGTGCCAGCAGTACAGGGGCCTGGGGCTACACCTTC. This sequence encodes CASSTGAWGYTF.

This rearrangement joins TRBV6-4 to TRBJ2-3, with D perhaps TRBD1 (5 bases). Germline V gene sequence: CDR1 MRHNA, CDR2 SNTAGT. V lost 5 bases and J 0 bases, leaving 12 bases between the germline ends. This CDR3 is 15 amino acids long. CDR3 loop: CASSPTDSSTDTQYF. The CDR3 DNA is TGTGCCAGCAGTCCGACAGACTCTAGCACAGATACGCAGTATTTT.

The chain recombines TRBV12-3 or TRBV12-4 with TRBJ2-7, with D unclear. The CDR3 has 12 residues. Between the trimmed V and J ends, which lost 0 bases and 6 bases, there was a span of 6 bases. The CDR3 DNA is TGTGCCAGCAGTTTAGCCGAAGGCGAGCAGTACTTC. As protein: CASSLAEGEQYF.

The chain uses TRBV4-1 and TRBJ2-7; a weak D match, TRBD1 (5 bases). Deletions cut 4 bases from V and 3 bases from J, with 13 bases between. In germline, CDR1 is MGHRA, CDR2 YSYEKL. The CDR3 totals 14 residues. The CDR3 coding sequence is TGCGCCAGCAGCCCGTCCCAGGGTCTCTACGAGCAGTACTTC. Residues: CASSPSQGLYEQYF.

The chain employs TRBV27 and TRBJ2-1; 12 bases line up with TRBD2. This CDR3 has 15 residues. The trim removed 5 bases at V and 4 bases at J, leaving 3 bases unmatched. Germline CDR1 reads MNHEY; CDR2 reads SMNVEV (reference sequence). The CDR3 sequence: CASSALAGGYNEQFF. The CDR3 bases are TGTGCCAGCAGTGCCCTAGCGGGGGGGTACAATGAGCAGTTCTTC.

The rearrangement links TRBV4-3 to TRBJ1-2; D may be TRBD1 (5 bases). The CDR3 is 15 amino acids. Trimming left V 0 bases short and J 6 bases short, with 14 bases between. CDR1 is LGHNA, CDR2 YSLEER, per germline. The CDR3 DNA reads TGCGCCAGCAGCCAAGATCAGGGAGGTCGACATGGCTACACCTTC. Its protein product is CASSQDQGGRHGYTF.

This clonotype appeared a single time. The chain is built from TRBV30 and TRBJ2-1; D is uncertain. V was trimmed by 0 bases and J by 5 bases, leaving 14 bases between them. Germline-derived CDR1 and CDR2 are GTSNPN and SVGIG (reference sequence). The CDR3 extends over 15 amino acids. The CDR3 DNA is TGTGCCTGGAGTGTACAAGGATTGTTAGACAATGAGCAGTTCTTC. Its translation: CAWSVQGLLDNEQFF.

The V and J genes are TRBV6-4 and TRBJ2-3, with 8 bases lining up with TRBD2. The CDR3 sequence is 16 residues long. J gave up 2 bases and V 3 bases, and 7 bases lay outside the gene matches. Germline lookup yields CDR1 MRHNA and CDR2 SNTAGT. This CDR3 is CASSEDSGTPTDTQYF. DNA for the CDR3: TGTGCCAGCAGTGAGGATAGCGGGACCCCCACAGATACGCAGTATTTT.

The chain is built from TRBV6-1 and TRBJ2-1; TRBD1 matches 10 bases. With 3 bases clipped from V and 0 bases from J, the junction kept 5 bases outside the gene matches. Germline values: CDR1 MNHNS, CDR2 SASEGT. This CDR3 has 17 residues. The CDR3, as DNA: TGTGCCAGCAGTGAGGGGACAGGGGCCCACTCCTACAATGAGCAGTTCTTC. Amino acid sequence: CASSEGTGAHSYNEQFF.

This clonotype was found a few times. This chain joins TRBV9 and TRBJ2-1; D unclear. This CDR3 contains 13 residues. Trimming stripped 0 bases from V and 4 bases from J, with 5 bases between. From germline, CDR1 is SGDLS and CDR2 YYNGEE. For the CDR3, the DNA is TGTGCCAGCAGCGTAGGCTATTACAATGAGCAGTTCTTC. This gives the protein CASSVGYYNEQFF.

The CDR3 reads CASSWGRGGYEQYF. The DNA for the CDR3 is TGTGCCAGCAGTTGGGGGAGGGGGGGGTACGAGCAGTACTTC. The chain carries TRBV28 and TRBJ2-7; D might be TRBD2 (7 bases). The CDR3 covers 14 residues. Germline assignment: CDR1 MDHEN and CDR2 SYDVKM. V was trimmed by 4 bases and J by 4 bases, leaving 14 bases between them.

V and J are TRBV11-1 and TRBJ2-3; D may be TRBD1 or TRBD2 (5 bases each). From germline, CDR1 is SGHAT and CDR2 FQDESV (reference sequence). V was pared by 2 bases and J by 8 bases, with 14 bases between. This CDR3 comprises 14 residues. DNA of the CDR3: TGTGCCAGCAGCTTAACTAGGGGATCGGGTACGCAGTATTTT. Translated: CASSLTRGSGTQYF. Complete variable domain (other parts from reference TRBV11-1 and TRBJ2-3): EAEVAQSPRYKITEKSQAVAFWCDPISGHATLYWYRQILGQGPELLVQFQDESVVDDSQLPKDRFSAERLKGVDSTLKIQPAELGDSAMYLCASSLTRGSGTQYFGPGTRLTVL.